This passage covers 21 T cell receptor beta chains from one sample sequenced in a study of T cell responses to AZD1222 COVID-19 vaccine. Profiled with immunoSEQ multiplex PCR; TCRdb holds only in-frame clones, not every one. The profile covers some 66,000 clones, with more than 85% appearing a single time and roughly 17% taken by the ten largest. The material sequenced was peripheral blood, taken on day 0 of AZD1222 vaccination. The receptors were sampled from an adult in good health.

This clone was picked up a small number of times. The CDR3 sequence: CASSSPLGGRFTDTQYF. In DNA, the CDR3 is TGTGCCAGCAGTTCCCCCCTTGGCGGGAGGTTTACAGATACGCAGTATTTT. The chain recombines TRBV28 with TRBJ2-3; 8 bases line up with TRBD2. Per germline, CDR1 MDHEN and CDR2 SYDVKM. After removal of 4 bases from V and 3 bases from J, the junction contained 12 bases not matched to a gene. This CDR3 is 17 amino acids long. Full variable domain (missing parts from reference TRBV28 and TRBJ2-3): DVKVTQSSRYLVKRTGEKVFLECVQDMDHENMFWYRQDPGLGLRLIYFSYDVKMKEKGDIPEGYSVSREKKERFSLILESASTNQTSMYLCASSSPLGGRFTDTQYFGPGTRLTVL.

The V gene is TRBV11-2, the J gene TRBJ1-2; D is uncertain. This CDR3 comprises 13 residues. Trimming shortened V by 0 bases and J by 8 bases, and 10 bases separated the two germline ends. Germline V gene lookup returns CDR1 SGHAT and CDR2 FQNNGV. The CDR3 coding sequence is TGTGCCAGCAGCTTAGAGGTGGGCTTCGGCTACACCTTC. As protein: CASSLEVGFGYTF.

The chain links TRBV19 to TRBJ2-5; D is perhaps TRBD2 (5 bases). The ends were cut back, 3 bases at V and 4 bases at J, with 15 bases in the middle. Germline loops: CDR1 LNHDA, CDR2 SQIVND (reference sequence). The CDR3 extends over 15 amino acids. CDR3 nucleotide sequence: TGTGCCAGTAGTATCACCCGGGGAGCTGGAGAGACCCAGTACTTC. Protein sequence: CASSITRGAGETQYF. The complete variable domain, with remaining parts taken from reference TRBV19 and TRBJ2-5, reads DGGITQSPKYLFRKEGQNVTLSCEQNLNHDAMYWYRQDPGQGLRLIYYSQIVNDFQKGDIAEGYSVSREKKESFPLTVTSAQKNPTAFYLCASSITRGAGETQYFGPGTRLLVL.

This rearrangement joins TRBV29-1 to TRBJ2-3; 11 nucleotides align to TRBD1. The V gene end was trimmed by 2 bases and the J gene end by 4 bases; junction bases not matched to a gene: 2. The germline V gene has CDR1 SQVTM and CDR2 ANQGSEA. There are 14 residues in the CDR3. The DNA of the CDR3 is TGCAGCGTTGAACCGGGACAGGGGGCAGATACGCAGTATTTT. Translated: CSVEPGQGADTQYF.

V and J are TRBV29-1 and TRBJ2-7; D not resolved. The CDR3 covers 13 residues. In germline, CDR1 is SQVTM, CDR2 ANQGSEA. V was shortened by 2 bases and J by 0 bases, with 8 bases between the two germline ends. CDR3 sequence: CSVETVSSYEQYF. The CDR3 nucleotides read TGCAGCGTTGAAACGGTCAGCTCCTACGAGCAGTACTTC.

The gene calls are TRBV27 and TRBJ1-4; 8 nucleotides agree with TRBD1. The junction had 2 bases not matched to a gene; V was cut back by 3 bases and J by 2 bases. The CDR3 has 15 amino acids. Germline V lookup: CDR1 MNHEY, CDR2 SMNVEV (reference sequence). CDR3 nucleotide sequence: TGTGCCAGCAGTTTGCAGGGGGCGACTAATGAAAAACTGTTTTTT. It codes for CASSLQGATNEKLFF. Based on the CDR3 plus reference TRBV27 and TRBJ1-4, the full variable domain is EAQVTQNPRYLITVTGKKLTVTCSQNMNHEYMSWYRQDPGLGLRQIYYSMNVEVTDKGDVPEGYKVSRKEKRNFPLILESPSPNQTSLYFCASSLQGATNEKLFFGSGTQLSVL.

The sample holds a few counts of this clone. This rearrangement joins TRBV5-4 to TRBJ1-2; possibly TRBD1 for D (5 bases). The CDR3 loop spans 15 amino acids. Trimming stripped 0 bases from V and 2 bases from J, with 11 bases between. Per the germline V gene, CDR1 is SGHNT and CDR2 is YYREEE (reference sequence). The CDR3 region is CASSLVGASNYGYTF. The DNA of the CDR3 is TGTGCCAGCAGCTTGGTAGGGGCGTCGAACTATGGCTACACCTTC.

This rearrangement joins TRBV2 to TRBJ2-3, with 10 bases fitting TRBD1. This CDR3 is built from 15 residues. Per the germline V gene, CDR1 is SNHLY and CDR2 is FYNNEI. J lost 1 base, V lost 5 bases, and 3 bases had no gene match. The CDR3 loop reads CASSTGTGGTDTQYF. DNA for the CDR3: TGTGCCAGCAGTACAGGGACAGGGGGCACAGATACGCAGTATTTT.

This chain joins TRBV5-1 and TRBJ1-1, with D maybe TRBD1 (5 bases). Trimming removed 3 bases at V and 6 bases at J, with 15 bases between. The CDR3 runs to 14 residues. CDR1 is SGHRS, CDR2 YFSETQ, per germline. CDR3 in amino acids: CASSSGGGFAEAFF. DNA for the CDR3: TGCGCCAGCAGCTCGGGTGGGGGGTTCGCTGAAGCTTTCTTT.

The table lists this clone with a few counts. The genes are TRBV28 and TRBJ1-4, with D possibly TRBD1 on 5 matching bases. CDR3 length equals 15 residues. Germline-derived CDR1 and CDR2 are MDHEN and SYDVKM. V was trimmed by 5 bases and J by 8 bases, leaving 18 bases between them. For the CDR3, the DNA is TGTGCCAGCAGTCTCCCCATAGGGCGGGGGGAAAAACTGTTTTTT. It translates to CASSLPIGRGEKLFF.

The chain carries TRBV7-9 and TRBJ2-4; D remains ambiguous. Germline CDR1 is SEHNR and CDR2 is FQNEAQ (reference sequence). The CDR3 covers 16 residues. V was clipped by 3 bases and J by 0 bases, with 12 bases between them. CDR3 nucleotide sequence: TGTGCCAGCAGCTTGGGTCCACTTCTAGCCAAAAACATTCAGTACTTC. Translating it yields CASSLGPLLAKNIQYF. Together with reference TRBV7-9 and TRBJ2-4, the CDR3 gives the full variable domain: DTGVSQNPRHKITKRGQNVTFRCDPISEHNRLYWYRQTLGQGPEFLTYFQNEAQLEKSRLLSDRFSAERPKGSFSTLEIQRTEQGDSAMYLCASSLGPLLAKNIQYFGAGTRLSVL.

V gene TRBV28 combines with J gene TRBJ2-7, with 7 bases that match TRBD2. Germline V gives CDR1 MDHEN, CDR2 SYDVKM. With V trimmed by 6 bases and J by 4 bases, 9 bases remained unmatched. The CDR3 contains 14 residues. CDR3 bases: TGTGCCAGCAGGACGGCGGGACTACTATACGAGCAGTACTTC. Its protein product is CASRTAGLLYEQYF.

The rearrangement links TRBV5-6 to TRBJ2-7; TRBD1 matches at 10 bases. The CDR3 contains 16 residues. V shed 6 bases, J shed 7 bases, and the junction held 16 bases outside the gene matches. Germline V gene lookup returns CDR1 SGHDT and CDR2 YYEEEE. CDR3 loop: CASTENPGQGPSEQYF. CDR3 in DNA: TGTGCCAGCACCGAAAACCCGGGACAGGGGCCTTCTGAGCAGTACTTC.

The DNA for the CDR3 is TGTGCCAGCTCACCAGCCATATCCAAAAACATTCAGTACTTC. Amino acids: CASSPAISKNIQYF. This chain joins TRBV18 and TRBJ2-4; no clear D gene. The germline CDR1 and CDR2 sequences are KGHSH and LQKENI. Between the trimmed V and J ends, which lost 2 bases and 2 bases, there was a span of 7 bases. The CDR3 extends over 14 amino acids.

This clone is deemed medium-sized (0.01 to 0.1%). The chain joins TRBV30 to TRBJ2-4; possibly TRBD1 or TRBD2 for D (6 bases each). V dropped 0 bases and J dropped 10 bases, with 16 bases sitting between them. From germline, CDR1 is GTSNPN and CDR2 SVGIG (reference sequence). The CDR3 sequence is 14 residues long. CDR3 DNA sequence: TGTGCCTGGAGTGTTCCTAGGGGGGAGCTTATTCAGTACTTC. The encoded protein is CAWSVPRGELIQYF.

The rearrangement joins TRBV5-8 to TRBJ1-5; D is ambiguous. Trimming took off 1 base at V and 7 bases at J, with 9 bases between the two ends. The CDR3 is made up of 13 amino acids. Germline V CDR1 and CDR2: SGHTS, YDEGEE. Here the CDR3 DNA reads TGTGCCAGCAGCTTGCTGAAGGGACAGCCCCAGCATTTT. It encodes CASSLLKGQPQHF.

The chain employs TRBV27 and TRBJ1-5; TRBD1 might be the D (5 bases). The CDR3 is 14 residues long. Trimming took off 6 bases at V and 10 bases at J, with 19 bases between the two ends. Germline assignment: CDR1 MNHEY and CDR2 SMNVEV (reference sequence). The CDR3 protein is CASSRDRRISPQHF. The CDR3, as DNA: TGTGCCAGCAGCAGAGACAGACGTATCAGCCCCCAGCATTTT.

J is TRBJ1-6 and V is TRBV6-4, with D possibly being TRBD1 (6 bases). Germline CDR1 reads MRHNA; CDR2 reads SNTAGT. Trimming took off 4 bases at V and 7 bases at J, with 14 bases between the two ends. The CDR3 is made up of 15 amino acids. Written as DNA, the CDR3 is TGTGCCAGCAGTGGAAGACAGGCTCCGAATTCACCCCTCCACTTT. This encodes CASSGRQAPNSPLHF.

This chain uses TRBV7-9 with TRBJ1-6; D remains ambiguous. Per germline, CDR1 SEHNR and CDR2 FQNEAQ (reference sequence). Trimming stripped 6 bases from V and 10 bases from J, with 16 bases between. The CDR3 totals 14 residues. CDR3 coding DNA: TGTGCCAGCAGTCCAGCTGGGGATTCATCACCCCTCCACTTT. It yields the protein CASSPAGDSSPLHF.

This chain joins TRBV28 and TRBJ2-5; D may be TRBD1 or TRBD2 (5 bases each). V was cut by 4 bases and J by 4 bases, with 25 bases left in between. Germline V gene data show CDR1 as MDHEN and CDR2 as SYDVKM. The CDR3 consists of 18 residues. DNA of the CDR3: TGTGCCAGCAGTTCTATAGCCGGGGCGTGGGGACGGGGAGAGACCCAGTACTTC. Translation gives CASSSIAGAWGRGETQYF.

Here the CDR3 reads CASSDAEAYGYTF. CDR3 bases: TGTGCCAGCAGCGACGCCGAGGCCTATGGCTACACCTTC. V gene TRBV7-8 combines with J gene TRBJ1-2; D is unclear. This CDR3 is built from 13 residues. Germline CDR1 and CDR2: SGHVS and FQNEAQ. V lost 5 bases, J lost 4 bases, and 11 bases lay in between.